This T cell receptor beta chain was identified in a study of T cells in pancreatic ductal adenocarcinoma. Broader study findings: No significant tumor-blood clonality difference; means were about 0.11 and 0.072.

The selected patients with pancreatic ductal adenocarcinoma had surgery but no neoadjuvant therapy. V was cut by 5 bases and J by 7 bases, with 9 bases left in between. CDR3 length: 12 residues. Germline CDR1 reads MDHEN; CDR2 reads SYDVKM. Points on this clone: What it recognizes is unknown.

Assay: immunoSEQ multiplex PCR; the TCRdb copy retains only in-frame clones and omits some. In the table there are 25,000 to 35,000 clones, around 94% of which are singletons. The sequenced sample was PBMCs. The clonotype originates from a human donor with pancreatic ductal adenocarcinoma. The gene calls are TRBV28 and TRBJ1-5; D not resolved. CDR3 sequence (DNA): TGTGCCAGCAGTCGGACCAGCCAGCCCCAGCATTTT. Amino acid sequence: CASSRTSQPQHF.